Following are 27 T cell receptor beta chains from one sample sequenced in a study of T cells in Graves' hyperthyroidism and ophthalmopathy. Amplification targeted TCR beta CDR3 regions from RNA transcripts. First-round RT-PCR targeting the TCR CDR3 was performed with the HTBI primer set. TCRdb called the multiplex PCR reads again in MiXCR, with one record for every CDR3 protein. The data show a few hundred thousand distinct CDR3 sequences, 46% seen once. The sample was peripheral blood or thyroid tissue (not recorded which). All receptors come from a woman aged 18-29 years with Graves' hyperthyroidism.

The CDR3 nucleotides are TGCAGCGTTGAAGATGGACAGAGTAATGAAAAACTGTTTTTT. Protein: CSVEDGQSNEKLFF. The chain combines TRBV29-1 with TRBJ1-4, with a weak D call TRBD1 (6 bases). The CDR3 totals 14 residues. Germline V gives CDR1 SQVTM, CDR2 ANQGSEA. Trimming left V 0 bases short and J 4 bases short, with 9 bases between.

This clonotype turned up a few times. This chain connects TRBV2 to TRBJ1-4, with 7 bases aligning to TRBD1. Germline CDR1 reads SNHLY; CDR2 reads FYNNEI. The CDR3 is made up of 13 amino acids. The trim removed 8 bases at V and 8 bases at J, leaving 8 bases unmatched. The CDR3 spells CASEDRSREKLFF. The CDR3 region has the DNA TGTGCCAGCGAGGACAGGTCTCGGGAAAAACTGTTTTTT.

In its sample, this clonotype was seen many times. For the CDR3, the DNA is TGCAGCGTTGCTGCCGTACAGGGGGCATTTGGCTACACCTTC. Translated, it gives CSVAAVQGAFGYTF. The chain recombines TRBV29-1 with TRBJ1-2; TRBD1 aligns across 9 bases. Losses at the gene ends were 4 bases for V and 7 bases for J; bases not matched to a gene: 10. The V gene's germline CDR1 is SQVTM and CDR2 ANQGSEA. The length of the CDR3 is 14 residues.

The chain employs TRBV19 and TRBJ1-1; TRBD1 agrees at 7 bases. Looked up from germline, CDR1 is LNHDA and CDR2 is SQIVND (reference sequence). The CDR3 is made up of 17 amino acids. Trimming took 1 base from V and 0 from J; bases not matched to a gene: 8. CDR3 sequence reads: CASSIGGGVRVNTEAFF. CDR3 in DNA: TGTGCCAGTAGTATAGGAGGGGGCGTCCGTGTGAACACTGAAGCTTTCTTT.

This clonotype has just a few counts. The chain carries TRBV7-9 and TRBJ2-7; 10 nucleotides match TRBD1. Germline V gives CDR1 SEHNR, CDR2 FQNEAQ (reference sequence). Trimming cost V 5 bases and J 5 bases; bases outside gene matches: 12. The CDR3 is 16 amino acids. CDR3 in DNA: TGTGCCAGCAGCGATCGAGACAGGGGGCCGGAAAACGAGCAGTACTTC. This sequence encodes CASSDRDRGPENEQYF.

In nucleotides, the CDR3 is TGTGCCACCAGTGATTTCAGGGGGCGGGAGCAGTACTTC. Protein: CATSDFRGREQYF. The chain is built from TRBV24-1 and TRBJ2-7; TRBD1 aligns across 8 bases. This CDR3 is built from 13 residues. Per germline, CDR1 KGHDR and CDR2 SFDVKD. Trimming cost V 1 base and J 7 bases; bases outside gene matches: 2.

This clonotype was seen a few times. The V and J genes are TRBV20-1 and TRBJ2-5; D ambiguous. Looked up from germline, CDR1 is DFQATT and CDR2 is SNEGSKA (reference sequence). The CDR3 is made up of 13 amino acids. The V end lost 2 bases, the J end lost 0 bases, and 7 bases lay between the germline ends. CDR3 coding DNA: TGCAGTGCTAGACAGGCTTACCAAGAGACCCAGTACTTC. It translates to CSARQAYQETQYF.

This chain connects TRBV7-8 to TRBJ2-5; D unclear. The V gene's germline CDR1 is SGHVS and CDR2 FQNEAQ. This CDR3 comprises 15 residues. The germline V and J ends were trimmed by 8 bases and 1 base, with 17 bases remaining between them. The CDR3 sequence: CASGPNPTTQETQYF. The DNA of the CDR3 is TGTGCCAGCGGCCCTAACCCCACGACCCAAGAGACCCAGTACTTC. Full variable domain (missing parts from reference TRBV7-8 and TRBJ2-5): GAGVSQSPRYKVAKRGQDVALRCDPISGHVSLFWYQQALGQGPEFLTYFQNEAQLDKSGLPSDRFFAERPEGSVSTLKIQRTQQEDSAVYLCASGPNPTTQETQYFGPGTRLLVL.

With respect to this clonotype: Since a much larger clone is just one base distant, this may be a read error. This rearrangement joins TRBV2 to TRBJ2-5, with D tentatively TRBD1 (5 bases). The CDR3 is 14 residues long. Germline V CDR1 and CDR2: SNHLY, FYNNEI. CDR3 in DNA: TGTGCCAGCAATGAAGCTAGTCAGGGCCAGACCCAGTACTTC. Translated, it gives CASNEASQGQTQYF.

This clonotype has just a few counts. The chain employs TRBV20-1 and TRBJ1-6; perhaps TRBD1 as D (6 bases). Germline lookup yields CDR1 DFQATT and CDR2 SNEGSKA (reference sequence). This CDR3 comprises 13 residues. The ends were cut back, 5 bases at V and 10 bases at J, with 15 bases in the middle. DNA for the CDR3: TGCAGTGCTGCCGGGGGCAGAGGCTCACCCCTCCACTTT. Translation: CSAAGGRGSPLHF.

This sequence joins TRBV29-1 and TRBJ2-2; TRBD2 matches 8 bases. The CDR3 runs to 19 residues. Germline CDR1 is SQVTM and CDR2 is ANQGSEA. V was pared by 0 bases and J by 6 bases, with 18 bases of the junction left unmatched. The DNA for the CDR3 is TGCAGCGTTGAAGATCTTCGGGTGCCCGGGACTAGGTCGTCCGGGGAGCTGTTTTTT. Translation: CSVEDLRVPGTRSSGELFF.

The J gene is TRBJ2-5, the V gene TRBV7-3; tentative D call: TRBD1 (6 bases). The germline V gene encodes CDR1 SGHTA and CDR2 FQGTGA. CDR3 length equals 15 residues. V was trimmed by 5 bases and J by 5 bases, leaving 18 bases between them. The CDR3 is CASSPQSGQQETQYF. CDR3 coding DNA: TGTGCCAGCAGCCCCCAATCAGGACAGCAGGAGACCCAGTACTTC.

This clonotype was counted only a few times. This chain uses TRBV11-3 with TRBJ1-5; 8 nucleotides match TRBD1. Germline V lookup: CDR1 SGHNT, CDR2 YENEEA. V shed 4 bases and J 7 bases; nucleotides not matched to a gene: 9. The CDR3 runs to 15 residues. The CDR3 protein is CASSSQTGEGQPQHF. The CDR3 region has the DNA TGTGCCAGCAGCTCCCAGACAGGGGAGGGACAGCCCCAGCATTTT.

The chain employs TRBV7-2 and TRBJ2-2; 8 bases align to TRBD2. With V trimmed by 5 bases and J by 4 bases, 9 bases remained unmatched. Germline V gives CDR1 SGHTA, CDR2 FQGNSA. CDR3 length: 16 amino acids. The CDR3 region has the DNA TGTGCCAGCAGCCCGCAGCGGGAGTTAACCACCGGGGAGCTGTTTTTT. Translating gives CASSPQRELTTGELFF.

This chain links TRBV25-1 with TRBJ1-5; D not resolved. The CDR3 contains 12 residues. Germline assignment: CDR1 MGHDK and CDR2 SYGVNS. Trimming removed 3 bases at V and 15 bases at J, with 15 bases between. CDR3 loop: CASSERETAWHF. The CDR3 nucleotides are TGTGCCAGCAGTGAGCGAGAGACCGCATGGCATTTT.

This clonotype was detected a few times. This chain links TRBV19 with TRBJ1-3; no clear D. The CDR3 sequence is 14 residues long. Germline CDR1 reads LNHDA; CDR2 reads SQIVND (reference sequence). V lost 9 bases and J 0 bases, leaving 12 bases between the germline ends. Here the CDR3 reads CASRATASGNTIYF. Written as DNA, the CDR3 is TGTGCCAGCAGAGCGACCGCCTCTGGAAACACCATATATTTT. The variable domain in full, with the rest retrieved from reference TRBV19 and TRBJ1-3, is DGGITQSPKYLFRKEGQNVTLSCEQNLNHDAMYWYRQDPGQGLRLIYYSQIVNDFQKGDIAEGYSVSREKKESFPLTVTSAQKNPTAFYLCASRATASGNTIYFGEGSWLTVV.

The rearrangement uses TRBV2 and TRBJ2-7; TRBD2 agrees at 9 bases. The CDR3 is 15 amino acids. Per germline, CDR1 SNHLY and CDR2 FYNNEI. Trimming removed 6 bases from V and 2 bases from J; junction bases left unmatched: 8. The CDR3 DNA follows: TGTGCCAGCAGCTTGAGCGGGAGGAGTACCTACGAGCAGTACTTC. Encoded protein: CASSLSGRSTYEQYF.

This clonotype has more than one count but fewer than ten. The chain carries TRBV2 and TRBJ2-7, with D possibly being TRBD2 (7 bases). From germline, CDR1 is SNHLY and CDR2 FYNNEI. The CDR3 is 14 amino acids. V lost 7 bases and J 3 bases, leaving 16 bases between the germline ends. As DNA, the CDR3 is TGTGCCAGCATCAAGGGGGAGGGGGACTACGAGCAGTACTTC. This encodes CASIKGEGDYEQYF. The whole variable domain, remainder taken from reference TRBV2 and TRBJ2-7, is EPEVTQTPSHQVTQMGQEVILRCVPISNHLYFYWYRQILGQKVEFLVSFYNNEISEKSEIFDDQFSVERPDGSNFTLKIRSTKLEDSAMYFCASIKGEGDYEQYFGPGTRLTVT.

The chain combines TRBV6-2 or TRBV6-3 with TRBJ2-7; D call uncertain. The CDR3 has 13 amino acids. Trimming took 7 bases from V and 1 from J, leaving 11 bases between them. CDR1 MNHEY and CDR2 SVGEGT come from the germline V gene. The CDR3 nucleotides are TGTGCCAGCAAGCCAGGATCATCCTACGAGCAGTACTTC. Translating it yields CASKPGSSYEQYF.

This clonotype was observed at least ten times. The V call is TRBV2, the J call TRBJ1-5; D ambiguous. The CDR3 contains 14 residues. Germline V CDR1 and CDR2: SNHLY, FYNNEI. Trimming pared 5 bases from V and 2 bases from J, leaving 10 bases between. In DNA form, the CDR3 reads TGTGCCAGCAGTCAAGTAAGCGGCAATCAGCCCCAGCATTTT. Its protein product is CASSQVSGNQPQHF.

A few counts support this clonotype. The V and J genes are TRBV7-6 and TRBJ2-7, with TRBD1 identical over 7 bases. Germline trimming cut 5 bases from V and 3 bases from J; bases unmatched to any gene: 10. The germline CDR1 and CDR2 sequences are SGHVS and FNYEAQ. The CDR3 runs 15 residues. This chain's CDR3 is CASSKDREIFYEQYF. CDR3 DNA: TGTGCCAGCAGCAAAGACAGGGAAATCTTCTACGAGCAGTACTTC.

For this clonotype: The junction does not match germline at one end; this may be a read error. V is TRBV10-3 and J is TRBJ2-2; D call uncertain. Germline V lookup: CDR1 ENHRY, CDR2 SYGVKD. This CDR3 comprises 14 residues. The CDR3 sequence is CASSNRLVTGELFF. Here the CDR3 DNA reads TGTGCCAGCAGTAACCGCTTAGTAACCGGGGAGCTGTTTTTT.

The rearrangement links TRBV5-1 to TRBJ1-1; D is undetermined. The CDR3 has 14 residues. With 0 bases removed from V and 4 bases from J, the gap between germline ends came to 10 bases. The germline CDR1 and CDR2 sequences are SGHRS and YFSETQ. CDR3 in DNA: TGCGCCAGCAGCTTGGAGCCGAGAGGCACTGAAGCTTTCTTT. Translating it yields CASSLEPRGTEAFF.

As concerns this clonotype: This may be a read error: a much more frequent sequence differs by one nucleotide. This chain links TRBV9 with TRBJ1-2; no clear D gene. Trimming took off 4 bases at V and 6 bases at J, with 10 bases between the two ends. The CDR3 runs 12 residues. Germline CDR1 and CDR2: SGDLS and YYNGEE. For the CDR3, the DNA is TGTGCCAGCAGCATCCAGGAGAATGGCTACACCTTC. Residues: CASSIQENGYTF.

This clonotype was counted ten times or more. The chain has TRBV7-8 and TRBJ1-2; no firm D call. This CDR3 comprises 15 residues. V shed 1 base and J shed 2 bases, with 11 bases lying between them. Germline CDR1 reads SGHVS; CDR2 reads FQNEAQ. CDR3 nucleotide sequence: TGTGCCAGCAGCTTAGGTGGAACCAACAACTATGGCTACACCTTC. It translates to CASSLGGTNNYGYTF.

As to this clonotype: At one boundary the junction diverges from the germline segment, which might be a read error. CDR3 bases: TGTGCCAGCAGCGAGACAGGGAACTATGGCTACGCCTTC. Translated, it gives CASSETGNYGYAF. This rearrangement joins TRBV5-4 to TRBJ1-2, with 7 bases lining up with TRBD1. The CDR3 has 13 amino acids. CDR1 SGHNT and CDR2 YYREEE come from the germline V gene (reference sequence).

This clonotype was seen repeatedly, ten times or more. This chain's CDR3 is CASSSPTVGEAFF. As DNA, the CDR3 is TGTGCCAGCAGCTCCCCTACAGTGGGGGAAGCTTTCTTT. The gene calls are TRBV7-8 and TRBJ1-1; D call uncertain. This CDR3 is 13 amino acids long. The germline gives CDR1 SGHVS, CDR2 FQNEAQ. Trimming cost V 4 bases and J 8 bases, with 14 bases left between them.